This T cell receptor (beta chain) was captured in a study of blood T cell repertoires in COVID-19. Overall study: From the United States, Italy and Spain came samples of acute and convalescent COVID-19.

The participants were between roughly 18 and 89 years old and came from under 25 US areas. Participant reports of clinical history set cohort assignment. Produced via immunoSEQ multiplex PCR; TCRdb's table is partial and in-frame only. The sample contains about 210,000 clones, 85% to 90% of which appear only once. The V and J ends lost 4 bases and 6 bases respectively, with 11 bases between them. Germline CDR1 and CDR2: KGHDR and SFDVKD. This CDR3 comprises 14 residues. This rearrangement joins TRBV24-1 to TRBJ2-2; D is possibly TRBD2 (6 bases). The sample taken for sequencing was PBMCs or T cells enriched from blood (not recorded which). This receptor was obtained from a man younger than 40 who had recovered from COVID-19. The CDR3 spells CATSEGREAGELFF. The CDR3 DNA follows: TGTGCCACCAGTGAAGGTAGGGAGGCCGGGGAGCTGTTTTTT.